This T cell receptor (beta chain) was sequenced in a study of metastatic and nonmetastatic thyroid tumors. Study-wide background: Malignant and benign thyroid patients had repertoires compared in peripheral blood and tumor or nodule tissue.

Nobody among the patients had been given any treatment before thyroid surgery. TCRdb re-called the PCR reads through MiXCR. The data show about 16,000 clones, roughly 25% seen once. Study-level findings and limits: In both blood and tumor samples, TCR beta diversity was reported significantly higher for malignant than benign nodules.

As regards this clone: Its target is unknown.

Sequenced: blood. The clonotype comes from a male donor with papillary thyroid cancer or a benign thyroid nodule (not recorded which). Some clones in this sample may be carry-over from other donors' samples.

The CDR3 DNA sequence: TGCAGTGCTAGTCCAGCAGCGGGAGGAGTTAATGAGCAGTTCTTC. Protein: CSASPAAGGVNEQFF. This chain connects TRBV20-1 to TRBJ2-1; 9 bases map to TRBD2. CDR3 length: 15 residues. V was clipped by 3 bases and J by 7 bases; unmatched bases: 10. Germline CDR1 DFQATT, CDR2 SNEGSKA (reference sequence).